This TCR beta chain was captured by sequencing in a study of blood T cell repertoires in COVID-19. Original analysis: Reference gene primer amplification in the assay estimated nucleated cell counts. This table comes from immunoSEQ multiplex PCR, and its TCRdb copy is limited to in-frame clones, with some not included. The V and J calls and the clone size are those of that table, but D and trimming were determined from the DNA. Here the sample spans about 100,000 clones, approximately 80% being singletons. The CDR3 length is 12 residues. V was shortened by 12 bases and J by 2 bases, with 12 bases between the two germline ends. Germline CDR1 reads KGHDR; CDR2 reads SFDVKD.

The sequenced sample was peripheral blood. The TCR sequence derives from a man aged 55 to 70 with acute or convalescent COVID-19. This chain connects TRBV24-1 to TRBJ2-5; TRBD1 might be the D (5 bases). CDR3 residues: CASQGRQETQYF. In DNA, the CDR3 is TGTGCCTCCCAGGGCCGGCAAGAGACCCAGTACTTC.